The 14 T cell receptor beta chains in this list originate from one sample, sequenced in a study of T cells in Graves' hyperthyroidism and ophthalmopathy. Regions amplified from RNA transcripts were the TCR beta CDR3 regions. Carried out on the TCR CDR3, a first-round RT-PCR used the HTBI primer set. TCRdb analysed the multiplex PCR reads with MiXCR anew, one entry per CDR3 protein. The sample yields 530,000 or so distinct CDR3 sequences, less than 25% seen once. The sample taken for sequencing was blood. The receptors stem from a woman in her 30s with Graves' ophthalmopathy.

This clonotype was detected ten times or more. This rearrangement joins TRBV20-1 to TRBJ1-6; D gene ambiguous. V was shortened by 0 bases and J by 2 bases, with 8 bases between the two germline ends. The CDR3 contains 15 residues. Per germline, CDR1 DFQATT and CDR2 SNEGSKA (reference sequence). CDR3 bases: TGCAGTGCTAGAGATGGGAACACCTATAATTCACCCCTCCACTTT. This encodes CSARDGNTYNSPLHF.

The CDR3: CSAREQGRAEAFF. CDR3 nucleotides: TGCAGTGCTAGAGAACAAGGCCGCGCTGAAGCTTTCTTT. This chain joins TRBV20-1 and TRBJ1-1; no reliable D call. The germline V and J ends were trimmed by 0 bases and 6 bases, with 11 bases remaining between them. CDR3 length: 13 residues. Germline V gene lookup returns CDR1 DFQATT and CDR2 SNEGSKA (reference sequence).

Many counts were recorded for this clonotype. CDR3: CAWSLKQNQPQHF. In DNA, the CDR3 is TGTGCCTGGAGTCTCAAGCAAAATCAGCCCCAGCATTTT. The chain uses TRBV30 and TRBJ1-5; D gene unclear. Trimming removed 2 bases at V and 4 bases at J, with 9 bases between. The CDR3 consists of 13 residues. Germline CDR1 reads GTSNPN; CDR2 reads SVGIG (reference sequence).

This clonotype has at least ten counts. The CDR3 DNA is TGTGCCAGCAGCTTGAACCCTCGGGCTGAAGCTTTCTTT. Its protein is CASSLNPRAEAFF. V gene TRBV5-6 combines with J gene TRBJ1-1; unclear D gene. Germline V gene sequence: CDR1 SGHDT, CDR2 YYEEEE. The V end was cut by 1 base, the J end by 6 bases, with 10 bases between. This CDR3 is built from 13 residues.

This clonotype was seen many times. The chain is built from TRBV7-9 and TRBJ1-1; D not resolved. This CDR3 is 14 amino acids long. Per germline, CDR1 SEHNR and CDR2 FQNEAQ (reference sequence). Trimming pared 0 bases from V and 4 bases from J, leaving 9 bases between. Here the CDR3 DNA reads TGTGCCAGCAGCTTAGCGGCGGGAGGCACTGAAGCTTTCTTT. This gives the protein CASSLAAGGTEAFF.

This clonotype was seen a few times. V usage is TRBV5-5 and J usage is TRBJ2-2, with no clear D. The V and J ends lost 0 bases and 7 bases respectively, with 7 bases between them. Germline CDR1 SGHKS, CDR2 YYEKEE (reference sequence). This CDR3 is 13 amino acids long. This CDR3 reads CASSLDLFGELFF. CDR3 sequence (DNA): TGTGCCAGCAGCTTGGATTTATTCGGGGAGCTGTTTTTT.

Comment on this clonotype: The final CDR3 position lacks the conserved phenylalanine or tryptophan, pointing to a likely read error. The chain has TRBV12-3 or TRBV12-4 and TRBJ1-1; D is unresolved. Trimming took off 1 base at V and 5 bases at J, with 5 bases between the two ends. The CDR3 loop spans 12 amino acids. The CDR3 nucleotides are TGTGCCAGCAGTTTAGGGACTACTGAAGCTTTCTCT. Protein: CASSLGTTEAFS.

This clonotype has at least ten counts. V gene TRBV6-2 or TRBV6-3 combines with J gene TRBJ1-1; D remains unclear. The CDR3 totals 14 residues. V was clipped by 0 bases and J by 3 bases, with 8 bases between them. The germline gives CDR1 MNHEY, CDR2 SVGEGT. The chain's CDR3 is CASSYSGSHTEAFF. The DNA of the CDR3 is TGTGCCAGCAGTTACTCGGGCAGCCACACTGAAGCTTTCTTT.

V and J are TRBV6-1 and TRBJ1-1; 7 bases are a match to TRBD1. The germline V gene has CDR1 MNHNS and CDR2 SASEGT. V dropped 6 bases and J dropped 4; count of bases not matched to a gene: 8. This CDR3 has 14 residues. The CDR3 sequence: CASSRQGPSTEAFF. The DNA for the CDR3 is TGTGCCAGCAGCCGACAGGGCCCGAGCACTGAAGCTTTCTTT.

This clonotype was counted many times. V is TRBV7-8 and J is TRBJ1-1; D is ambiguous. V was trimmed by 3 bases and J by 4 bases, leaving 12 bases between them. This CDR3 spans 14 amino acids. Per germline, CDR1 SGHVS and CDR2 FQNEAQ. CDR3 DNA sequence: TGTGCCAGCAGCTTTAAGAGGCTGGGCACTGAAGCTTTCTTT. This encodes CASSFKRLGTEAFF. The variable domain in full, with the rest retrieved from reference TRBV7-8 and TRBJ1-1, is GAGVSQSPRYKVAKRGQDVALRCDPISGHVSLFWYQQALGQGPEFLTYFQNEAQLDKSGLPSDRFFAERPEGSVSTLKIQRTQQEDSAVYLCASSFKRLGTEAFFGQGTRLTVV.

This clonotype occurred many times. This chain connects TRBV11-1 to TRBJ1-1, with 7 bases identical to TRBD1. Germline V gene lookup returns CDR1 SGHAT and CDR2 FQDESV (reference sequence). The trim removed 5 bases at V and 1 base at J, leaving 13 bases unmatched. This CDR3 comprises 17 residues. This chain's CDR3 is CASSPLGLGQTNTEAFF. CDR3 bases: TGTGCCAGCAGCCCCCTTGGCCTGGGACAGACGAACACTGAAGCTTTCTTT.

This clonotype was seen repeatedly, ten times or more. V gene TRBV20-1 combines with J gene TRBJ2-5; D unclear. With 6 bases removed from V and 5 bases from J, the gap between germline ends came to 13 bases. The CDR3 is made up of 12 amino acids. The V gene's germline CDR1 is DFQATT and CDR2 SNEGSKA (reference sequence). This chain's CDR3 is CSATLVGETQYF. The CDR3 DNA sequence: TGCAGTGCCACTCTTGTGGGGGAGACCCAGTACTTC.

This rearrangement joins TRBV20-1 to TRBJ2-5; 8 nucleotides line up with TRBD2. This CDR3 has 19 residues. Germline values: CDR1 DFQATT, CDR2 SNEGSKA (reference sequence). With V trimmed by 2 bases and J by 2 bases, 19 bases remained unmatched. The CDR3 DNA reads TGCAGTGCTAGATGGAGAGTAGCGGGAACCCCGTCCAGGCAAGAGACCCAGTACTTC. Translated, it gives CSARWRVAGTPSRQETQYF.

This clonotype came up many times. The chain combines TRBV15 with TRBJ2-7; 7 bases align to TRBD1. CDR3 length: 15 amino acids. Trimming at V came to 0 bases and at J to 3 bases, leaving 5 bases not matched to a gene. Germline V gives CDR1 LNHNV, CDR2 YYDKDF (reference sequence). The CDR3 sequence is CATSRDLYRGYEQYF. The DNA of the CDR3 is TGTGCCACCAGCAGAGATCTTTACAGGGGCTACGAGCAGTACTTC.